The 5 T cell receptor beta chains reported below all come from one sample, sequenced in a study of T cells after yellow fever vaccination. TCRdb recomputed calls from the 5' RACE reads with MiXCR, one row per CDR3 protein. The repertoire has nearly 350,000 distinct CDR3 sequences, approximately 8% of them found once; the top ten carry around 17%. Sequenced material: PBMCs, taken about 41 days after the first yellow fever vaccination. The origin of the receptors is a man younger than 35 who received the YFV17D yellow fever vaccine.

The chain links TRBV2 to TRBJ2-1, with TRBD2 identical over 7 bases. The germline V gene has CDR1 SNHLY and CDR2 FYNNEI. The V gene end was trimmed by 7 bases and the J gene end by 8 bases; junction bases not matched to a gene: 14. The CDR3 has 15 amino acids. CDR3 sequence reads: CASTWGGVVSYEQFF. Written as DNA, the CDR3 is TGTGCCAGCACCTGGGGGGGGGTCGTGAGTTATGAGCAGTTCTTC.

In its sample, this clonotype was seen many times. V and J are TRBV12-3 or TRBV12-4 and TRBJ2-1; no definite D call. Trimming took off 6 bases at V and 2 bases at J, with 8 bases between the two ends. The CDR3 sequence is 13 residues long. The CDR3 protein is CASSPGTYNEQFF. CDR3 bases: TGTGCCAGCAGCCCTGGGACCTACAATGAGCAGTTCTTC.

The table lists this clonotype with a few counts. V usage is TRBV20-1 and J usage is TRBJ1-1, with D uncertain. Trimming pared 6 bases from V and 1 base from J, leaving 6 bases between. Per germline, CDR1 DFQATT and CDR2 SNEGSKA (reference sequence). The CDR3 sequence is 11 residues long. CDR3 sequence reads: CSAPANTEAFF. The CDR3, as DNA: TGCAGTGCCCCTGCGAACACTGAAGCTTTCTTT.

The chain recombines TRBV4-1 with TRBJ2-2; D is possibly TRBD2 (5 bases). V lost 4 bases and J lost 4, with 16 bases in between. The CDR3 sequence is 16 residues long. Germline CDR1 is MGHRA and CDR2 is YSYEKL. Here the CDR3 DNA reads TGCGCCAGCAGCCCTATCGGAGGTCCAGCCACCGGGGAGCTGTTTTTT. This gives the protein CASSPIGGPATGELFF.

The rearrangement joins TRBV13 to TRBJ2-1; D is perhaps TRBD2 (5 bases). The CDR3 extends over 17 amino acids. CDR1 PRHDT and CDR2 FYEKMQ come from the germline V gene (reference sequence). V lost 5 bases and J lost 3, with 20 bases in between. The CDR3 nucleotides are TGTGCCAGCAGCCCGCCGGCGAAGACTATCGTCTACAATGAGCAGTTCTTC. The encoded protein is CASSPPAKTIVYNEQFF. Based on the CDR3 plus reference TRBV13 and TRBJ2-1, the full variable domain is AAGVIQSPRHLIKEKRETATLKCYPIPRHDTVYWYQQGPGQDPQFLISFYEKMQSDKGSIPDRFSAQQFSDYHSELNMSSLELGDSALYFCASSPPAKTIVYNEQFFGPGTRLTVL.